This T cell receptor (beta chain) was documented in a study of human T cells and chemical hapten exposure. TCRdb passed the RACE reads through MiXCR, listing each CDR3 protein once. The repertoire includes roughly 60,000 distinct CDR3 sequences, 9.5% to 15% of them detected once, and roughly 2.4% sits in the top ten. This clonotype was seen repeatedly, ten times or more. The time point is: patch test 3, about 24 weeks after DPC sensitization. Treatment indicated: therapeutic diphenylcyclopropenone sensitization with weekly scalp DPC. CDR1 and CDR2 (germline): MNHEY, SMNVEV (reference sequence). The V end lost 5 bases, the J end lost 0 bases, and 11 bases lay between the germline ends. The CDR3 loop spans 16 amino acids.

The sequences come from whole blood, collected in connection with sensitization to the hapten diphenylcyclopropenone (DPC). This chain connects TRBV27 to TRBJ1-6; no reliable D call. This receptor was obtained from a man aged 25 to 40 with alopecia areata. Some clones in this sample may be carry-over from other donors' samples. Here the CDR3 DNA reads TGTGCCAGCAGTCCATGGGGATCCTCCTATAATTCACCCCTCCACTTT. Translated: CASSPWGSSYNSPLHF.